This is a list of T cell receptor beta chains from one sample in a study of T cell repertoires in cytomegalovirus infection. One entry per CDR3 protein, called by TCRdb with MiXCR from the reads. The sample comprises 650,000 to 900,000 distinct CDR3 sequences, 30% to 35% of which are singletons, and under 15% rests with the top ten. These receptors' targets are unknown. The sample here was cultured CD8+ T cells from PBMCs, taken from culture after CMV antigen stimulation. All receptors come from a human donor in good health (CMV status not recorded). Some clones in this sample may be carry-over from other donors' samples. CDR3s include the opening cysteine and the closing phenylalanine or tryptophan. The order of the fields is V gene, clone size, J gene, CDR3 length, CDR3 protein. A row's size may be missing; if present it is once, few, many or a size class.

v_gene: TRBV7-3
abundance: -
j_gene: TRBJ2-1
len: 17
CDR3aa: CANSFLGLAGDPNEQFF

v_gene: TRBV18
abundance: -
j_gene: TRBJ1-5
len: 15
CDR3aa: CASSPIGYSNQPQHF

v_gene: TRBV27
abundance: few
j_gene: TRBJ1-6
len: 15
CDR3aa: CASSKIGGKGSPLHF

v_gene: TRBV15
abundance: -
j_gene: TRBJ1-4
len: 18
CDR3aa: CATSKSLRTFDSNEKLFF

v_gene: TRBV6-6
abundance: few
j_gene: TRBJ2-1
len: 12
CDR3aa: CASSQTSAGGFF

v_gene: TRBV27
abundance: -
j_gene: TRBJ2-7
len: 15
CDR3aa: CASIPNAGASYEQYF

v_gene: TRBV6-5
abundance: -
j_gene: TRBJ1-3
len: 15
CDR3aa: CASSSDITSGNTIYF

v_gene: TRBV13
abundance: few
j_gene: TRBJ2-3
len: 18
CDR3aa: CASSSDREGDEPPDTQYF

v_gene: TRBV27
abundance: many
j_gene: TRBJ2-2
len: 13
CDR3aa: CASSFRGTGELFF

v_gene: TRBV19
abundance: few
j_gene: TRBJ1-5
len: 14
CDR3aa: CASMPGSGQWAQHF

v_gene: TRBV6-2/TRBV6-3
abundance: few
j_gene: TRBJ2-5
len: 16
CDR3aa: CASSYRGGAVQETQYF

v_gene: TRBV10-3
abundance: -
j_gene: TRBJ2-2
len: 14
CDR3aa: CAISTTGDTGELFF

v_gene: TRBV27
abundance: -
j_gene: TRBJ2-5
len: 14
CDR3aa: CASSLTLNQETQYF

v_gene: TRBV6-2/TRBV6-3
abundance: once
j_gene: TRBJ1-1
len: 14
CDR3aa: CASSYFSRDTEAFF

v_gene: TRBV7-9
abundance: few
j_gene: TRBJ1-1
len: 14
CDR3aa: CASSAGRENTEAFF

v_gene: TRBV28
abundance: -
j_gene: TRBJ1-1
len: 12
CDR3aa: CASSLRVDEAFF

v_gene: TRBV12-3/TRBV12-4
abundance: -
j_gene: TRBJ1-6
len: 16
CDR3aa: CASSLTTDRGRSPLHF

v_gene: TRBV5-1
abundance: -
j_gene: TRBJ2-1
len: 15
CDR3aa: CASSFWDRGNNEQFF

v_gene: TRBV4-3
abundance: -
j_gene: TRBJ1-2
len: 15
CDR3aa: CASSQADRGLTDYTF

v_gene: TRBV7-6
abundance: -
j_gene: TRBJ2-7
len: 15
CDR3aa: CASTPTGGLLYEQYF

v_gene: TRBV2
abundance: -
j_gene: TRBJ2-3
len: 14
CDR3aa: CARQERGGEDTQYF

v_gene: TRBV6-5
abundance: -
j_gene: TRBJ2-4
len: 15
CDR3aa: CASSPTGVAKNIQYF

v_gene: TRBV5-4
abundance: -
j_gene: TRBJ1-2
len: 17
CDR3aa: CASSQPRDRGPYYGYTF

v_gene: TRBV19
abundance: few
j_gene: TRBJ1-3
len: 17
CDR3aa: CASSLDRGRSDGNTIYF

v_gene: TRBV6-5
abundance: few
j_gene: TRBJ2-2
len: 16
CDR3aa: CASSYDAGPGTGELFF

v_gene: TRBV7-9
abundance: few
j_gene: TRBJ2-6
len: 17
CDR3aa: CASSSRTGGKGANVLTF

v_gene: TRBV12-3/TRBV12-4
abundance: -
j_gene: TRBJ1-5
len: 14
CDR3aa: CASSYSRQDQPQHF

v_gene: TRBV27
abundance: -
j_gene: TRBJ2-2
len: 15
CDR3aa: CASGGPIRGTGELFF

v_gene: TRBV27
abundance: -
j_gene: TRBJ1-2
len: 15
CDR3aa: CASSYGTGTLYGYTF

v_gene: TRBV5-6
abundance: -
j_gene: TRBJ2-2
len: 15
CDR3aa: CASSPAVENTGELFF

v_gene: TRBV7-3
abundance: -
j_gene: TRBJ1-2
len: 13
CDR3aa: CASSQGTTYGYTF

v_gene: TRBV6-6
abundance: -
j_gene: TRBJ1-5
len: 15
CDR3aa: CASSEGQGAYQPQHF

v_gene: TRBV6-8
abundance: -
j_gene: TRBJ2-1
len: 13
CDR3aa: CASSYAPYNEQFF

v_gene: TRBV27
abundance: few
j_gene: TRBJ2-5
len: 15
CDR3aa: CASSLSIIPGETQYF

v_gene: TRBV7-6
abundance: many
j_gene: TRBJ2-5
len: 14
CDR3aa: CASSLWRGQETQYF

v_gene: TRBV6-6
abundance: few
j_gene: TRBJ1-1
len: 12
CDR3aa: CASGPGYTEAFF

v_gene: TRBV5-6
abundance: -
j_gene: TRBJ1-4
len: 17
CDR3aa: CASSLSTLRGQREKLFF

v_gene: TRBV27
abundance: few
j_gene: TRBJ2-5
len: 15
CDR3aa: CASRRGGRLGETQYF

v_gene: TRBV3-1
abundance: -
j_gene: TRBJ2-1
len: 16
CDR3aa: CASSRAAGGIQGEQFF

v_gene: TRBV3-1
abundance: -
j_gene: TRBJ1-6
len: 15
CDR3aa: CASSQGPLPNSPLHF

v_gene: TRBV9
abundance: -
j_gene: TRBJ1-2
len: 15
CDR3aa: CASSVVDRGDYGYTF

v_gene: TRBV7-6
abundance: few
j_gene: TRBJ2-3
len: 17
CDR3aa: CASSLGLAGGYTDTQYF

v_gene: TRBV25-1
abundance: -
j_gene: TRBJ2-5
len: 15
CDR3aa: CASLGGAGDQETQYF

v_gene: TRBV9
abundance: few
j_gene: TRBJ1-2
len: 15
CDR3aa: CASSVGQGGNYGYTF